Listed below are T cell receptor beta chains from one sample, sequenced in a study of blood T cell repertoires in COVID-19. Profiled with immunoSEQ multiplex PCR; TCRdb holds only in-frame clones, not every one. Found here are 130,000 to 150,000 clones, roughly 79% of them singletons; the top ten hold approximately 8.4%. Sequencing was carried out using peripheral blood. The receptor source for this set is a human donor with acute or convalescent COVID-19. The donor label of this sample is uncertain. Both conserved end residues are trimmed from each CDR3. Clone size is stated in some rows and not others, as once, few, many or a class when expanded.

abundance	len	v_gene	j_gene	CDR3aa
NA	13	TRBV7-8	TRBJ1-3	ASSTSTGAGNTIY
NA	12	TRBV10-3	TRBJ1-6	AIRGTGHNSPLH
NA	11	TRBV29-1	TRBJ2-2	SAGQPNTGELF
NA	12	TRBV11-2	TRBJ1-1	ASSWTGTNTEAF
NA	13	TRBV21-1	TRBJ1-5	ASSRRTGGRQPQH
NA	14	TRBV15	TRBJ1-3	ATSRPGQGIQNTIY
NA	12	TRBV9	TRBJ1-1	ASSVDSRGTEAF
once	15	TRBV3-1/TRBV3-2	TRBJ2-2	ASTPNLGTENTGELF
NA	12	TRBV2	TRBJ1-1	ASSPGAMNTEAF
few	12	TRBV6-5	TRBJ1-4	ASSSGTGLEKLF
NA	16	TRBV19	TRBJ2-1	ASTPGVLTSPAYNEQF
once	13	TRBV18	TRBJ1-1	ASSPPYGSGTEAF
NA	13	TRBV18	TRBJ1-4	ASSPSGREEEKLF
NA	13	TRBV11-2	TRBJ2-1	ASSLAGGRSREQF
few	13	TRBV5-4	TRBJ1-1	ASSYRQGVNTEAF
NA	14	TRBV19	TRBJ1-1	ASSITTGGADTEAF
NA	15	TRBV3-1/TRBV3-2	TRBJ1-2	ASSLRTGSSGGYGYT
NA	12	TRBV6-5	TRBJ1-3	ASSNRNSGNTIY
few	14	TRBV6-5	TRBJ2-2	ASSYDSLGNTGELF
NA	12	TRBV30	TRBJ1-5	AWSNGQGAQPQH
once	11	TRBV2	TRBJ1-6	ASRGGFNSPLH
NA	13	TRBV4-2	TRBJ1-1	ASSQDEGGLTEAF
NA	11	TRBV27	TRBJ1-5	ASSYRVHQPQH
NA	12	TRBV6-5	TRBJ1-1	ASNSPALNTEAF
once	13	TRBV7-9	TRBJ2-3	ASSPTSGGSDTQY
NA	10	TRBV11-2	TRBJ2-5	ASSWAGETQY
NA	13	TRBV27	TRBJ1-1	ASSRQGPLNTEAF
NA	13	TRBV7-9	TRBJ1-1	ASSPNTGPNTEAF
NA	14	TRBV4-1	TRBJ2-3	ASSRNFPGSWDTQY
few	12	TRBV24-1	TRBJ1-2	ATSDARVHYGYT
NA	13	TRBV15	TRBJ1-6	ATSRDRGANSPLH
NA	14	TRBV5-6	TRBJ1-2	ASSLGARRTNYGYT
NA	11	TRBV2	TRBJ2-7	ASLGGDAYEQY
NA	8	TRBV10-2	TRBJ1-1	ASRNTEAF
NA	12	TRBV5-5	TRBJ2-3	ASSLGVTADTQY
NA	15	TRBV24-1	TRBJ2-3	ATSDVHRGGSTDTQY
NA	13	TRBV28	TRBJ2-3	ASRTTSGLTDTQY
once	16	TRBV7-9	TRBJ1-1	ASSLKGQGAYMSTEAF
NA	12	TRBV18	TRBJ1-2	ASSLTDRSNGYT
NA	11	TRBV30	TRBJ1-1	AWRKQGWVEAF
NA	13	TRBV6-5	TRBJ1-5	ASSPMEGSNQPQH
NA	10	TRBV6-6	TRBJ1-5	ASRAGGQPQH
NA	14	TRBV30	TRBJ2-1	AWSRDRLRSYNEQF
NA	10	TRBV7-8	TRBJ1-2	ASSLGEGRYT
NA	15	TRBV9	TRBJ1-4	ASSAPGGGGSNEKLF
NA	15	TRBV2	TRBJ1-6	ASSDPLTASYNSPLH
NA	12	TRBV18	TRBJ1-1	TSSLSGGNTEAF
few	12	TRBV19	TRBJ1-2	ASTPGTGAFGYT
NA	12	TRBV19	TRBJ1-2	ASSPGGQFYGYT
NA	12	TRBV6-5	TRBJ1-2	ASILTGANNGYT
NA	10	TRBV19	TRBJ1-2	ASSTDIYGYT
NA	14	TRBV6-6	TRBJ1-1	ASSYLSDRLNTEAF
NA	15	TRBV5-6	TRBJ2-5	ASSNPGLASEGETQY
NA	13	TRBV5-8	TRBJ1-1	ASSLGGQPNTEAF
NA	13	TRBV3-1/TRBV3-2	TRBJ1-2	ASSYKGVDYYGYT
NA	10	TRBV6-5	TRBJ2-7	ATQRETYEQY
NA	10	TRBV3-1/TRBV3-2	TRBJ1-5	ASSLNHQPQH
few	12	TRBV18	TRBJ1-1	ASSPGQDILGAF
NA	15	TRBV5-1	TRBJ1-1	ASSQLGGGAWDTEAF
NA	12	TRBV6-5	TRBJ1-1	ASTPPGQGREAF